This paragraph reports one TCR beta chain. The target antigen is unknown. These data come from a study of shared clonotypes between healthy human individuals. Terminally differentiated effector memory CD45RA+ cells were left out of the naive CD8 fraction, which was CD45RO-negative and positively selected for CCR7. Whole-study findings and limits: Sampling used blood alone; tissue repertoires probably differ. Non-shared clonotypes displayed generation probabilities falling below those of clonotypes present in all four donors.

The germline CDR1 and CDR2 sequences are LNHNV and YYDKDF (reference sequence). This CDR3 contains 15 residues. V lost 0 bases to trimming and J lost 5 bases, with 14 bases between them. The table came from immunoSEQ multiplex PCR; TCRdb's copy has only in-frame clones and leaves some out. The profile shows roughly 770,000 clones, 95% to 97% of them singletons. Material for sequencing was naive CD8+ T cells sorted from blood. The rearrangement links TRBV15 to TRBJ2-7, with D possibly being TRBD1 (5 bases). This receptor was obtained from a man younger than 45 in good health. In DNA, the CDR3 is TGTGCCACCAGCAGAGAGGCAGGGAATTCCAACGAGCAGTACTTC. Its translation is CATSREAGNSNEQYF.